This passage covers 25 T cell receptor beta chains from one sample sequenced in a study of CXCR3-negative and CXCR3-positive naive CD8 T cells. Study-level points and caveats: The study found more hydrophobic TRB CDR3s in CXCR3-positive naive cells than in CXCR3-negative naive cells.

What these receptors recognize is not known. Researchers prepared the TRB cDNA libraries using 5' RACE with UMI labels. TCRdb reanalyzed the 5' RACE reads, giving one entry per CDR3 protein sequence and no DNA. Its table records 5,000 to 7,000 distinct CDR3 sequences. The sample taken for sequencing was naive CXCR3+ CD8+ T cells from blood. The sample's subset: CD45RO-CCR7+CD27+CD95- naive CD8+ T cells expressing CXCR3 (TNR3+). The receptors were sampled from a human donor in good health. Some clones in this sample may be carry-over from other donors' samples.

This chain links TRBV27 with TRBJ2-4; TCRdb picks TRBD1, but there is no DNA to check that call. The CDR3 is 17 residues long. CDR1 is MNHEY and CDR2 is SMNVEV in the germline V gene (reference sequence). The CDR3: CASSVTPRTAGDGIQYF.

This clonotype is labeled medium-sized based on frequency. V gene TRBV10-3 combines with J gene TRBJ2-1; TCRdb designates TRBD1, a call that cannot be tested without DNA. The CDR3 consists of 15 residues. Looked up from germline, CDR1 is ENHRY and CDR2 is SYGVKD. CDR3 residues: CAISDRQGVHNEQFF.

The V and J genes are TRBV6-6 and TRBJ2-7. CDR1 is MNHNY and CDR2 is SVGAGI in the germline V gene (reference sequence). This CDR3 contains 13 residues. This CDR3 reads CASSYSTQYEQYF.

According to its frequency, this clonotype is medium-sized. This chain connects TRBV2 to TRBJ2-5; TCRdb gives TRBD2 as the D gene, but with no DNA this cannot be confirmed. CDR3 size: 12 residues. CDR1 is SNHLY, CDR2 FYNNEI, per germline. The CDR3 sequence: CASRLAQETQYF.

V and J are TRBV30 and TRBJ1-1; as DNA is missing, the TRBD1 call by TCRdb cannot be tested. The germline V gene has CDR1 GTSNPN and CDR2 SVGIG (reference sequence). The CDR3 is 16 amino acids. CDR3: CAWSPPTGNMNTEAFF. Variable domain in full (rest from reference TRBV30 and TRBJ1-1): SQTIHQWPATLVQPVGSPLSLECTVEGTSNPNLYWYRQAAGRGLQLLFYSVGIGQISSEVPQNLSASRPQDRQFILSSKKLLLSDSGFYLCAWSPPTGNMNTEAFFGQGTRLTVV.

This chain's CDR3 is CASSVGTSGLVGNEQFF. The V call is TRBV10-1, the J call TRBJ2-1; TCRdb calls TRBD2, which cannot be checked without DNA. The CDR3 runs 17 residues. The germline CDR1 and CDR2 sequences are WNHNN and SYGVQD (reference sequence).

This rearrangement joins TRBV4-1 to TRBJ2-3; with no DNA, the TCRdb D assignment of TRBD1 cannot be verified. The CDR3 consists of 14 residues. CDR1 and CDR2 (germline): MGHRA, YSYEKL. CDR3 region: CASSQATGLDTQYF.

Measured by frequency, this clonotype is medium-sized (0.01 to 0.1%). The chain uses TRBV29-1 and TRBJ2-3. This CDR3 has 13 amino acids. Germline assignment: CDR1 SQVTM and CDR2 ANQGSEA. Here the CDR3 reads CSVGQYGTDTQYF.

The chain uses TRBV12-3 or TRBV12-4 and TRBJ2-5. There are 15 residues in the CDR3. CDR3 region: CASKWGFEAQETQYF.

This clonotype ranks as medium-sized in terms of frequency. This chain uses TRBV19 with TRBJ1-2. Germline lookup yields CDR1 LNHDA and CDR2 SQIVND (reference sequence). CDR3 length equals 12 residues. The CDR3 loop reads CASSPEGDGYTF.

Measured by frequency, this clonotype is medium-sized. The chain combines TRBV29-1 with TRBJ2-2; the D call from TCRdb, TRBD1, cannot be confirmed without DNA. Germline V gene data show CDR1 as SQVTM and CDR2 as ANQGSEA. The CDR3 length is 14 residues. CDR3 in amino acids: CSALQGALAGELFF.

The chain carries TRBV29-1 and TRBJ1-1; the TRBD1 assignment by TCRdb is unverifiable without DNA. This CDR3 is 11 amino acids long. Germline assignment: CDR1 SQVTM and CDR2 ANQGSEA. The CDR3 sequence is CSVPVGVEAFF.

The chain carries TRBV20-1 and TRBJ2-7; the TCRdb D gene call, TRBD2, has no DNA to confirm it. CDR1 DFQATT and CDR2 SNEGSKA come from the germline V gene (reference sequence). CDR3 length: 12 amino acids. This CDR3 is CSARGRPDEQYF.

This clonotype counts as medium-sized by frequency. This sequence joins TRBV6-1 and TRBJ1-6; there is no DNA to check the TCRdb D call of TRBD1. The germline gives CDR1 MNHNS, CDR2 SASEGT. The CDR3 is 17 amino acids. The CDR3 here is CASNTPRETGAFSPLHF.

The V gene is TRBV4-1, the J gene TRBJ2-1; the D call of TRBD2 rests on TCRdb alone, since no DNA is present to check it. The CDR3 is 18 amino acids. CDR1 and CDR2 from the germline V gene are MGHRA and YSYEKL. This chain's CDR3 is CASSQYQGLVSSYNEQFF.

CDR3 amino acids: CASSLTSGLGGELFF. This chain joins TRBV4-1 and TRBJ2-2; TCRdb proposes TRBD2, but this gene call is untestable without DNA. CDR1 and CDR2 from the germline V gene are MGHRA and YSYEKL. This CDR3 has 15 amino acids.

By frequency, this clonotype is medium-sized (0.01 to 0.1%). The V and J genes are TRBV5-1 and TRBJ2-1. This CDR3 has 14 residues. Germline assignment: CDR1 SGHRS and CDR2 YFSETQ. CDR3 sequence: CASSLEAGDNEQFF.

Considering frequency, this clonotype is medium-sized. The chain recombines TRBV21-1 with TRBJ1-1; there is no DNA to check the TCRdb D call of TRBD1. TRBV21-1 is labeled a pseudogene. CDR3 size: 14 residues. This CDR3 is CASSKRGANTEAFF.

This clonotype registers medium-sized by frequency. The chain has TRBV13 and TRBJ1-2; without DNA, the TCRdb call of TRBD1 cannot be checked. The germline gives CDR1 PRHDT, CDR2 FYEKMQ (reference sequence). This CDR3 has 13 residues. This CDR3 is CASDSRGSYGYTF.

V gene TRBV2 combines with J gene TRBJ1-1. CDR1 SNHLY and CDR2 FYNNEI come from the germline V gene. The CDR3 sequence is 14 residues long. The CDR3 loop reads CASSPLSGNTEAFF.

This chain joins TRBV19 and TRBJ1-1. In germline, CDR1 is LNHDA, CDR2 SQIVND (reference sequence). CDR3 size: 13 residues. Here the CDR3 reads CASTHTGGSEAFF.

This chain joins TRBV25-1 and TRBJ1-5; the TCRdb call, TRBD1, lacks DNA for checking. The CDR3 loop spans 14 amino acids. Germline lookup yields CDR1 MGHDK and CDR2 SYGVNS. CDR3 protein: CASSEWDRGQPQHF.

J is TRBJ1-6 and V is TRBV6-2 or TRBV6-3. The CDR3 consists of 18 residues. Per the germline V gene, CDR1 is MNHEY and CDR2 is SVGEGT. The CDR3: CASSYSAQTTEYNSPLHF.

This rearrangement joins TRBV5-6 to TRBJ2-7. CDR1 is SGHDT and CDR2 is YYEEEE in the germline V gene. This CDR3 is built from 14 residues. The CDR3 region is CASSSGTGPYEQYF.

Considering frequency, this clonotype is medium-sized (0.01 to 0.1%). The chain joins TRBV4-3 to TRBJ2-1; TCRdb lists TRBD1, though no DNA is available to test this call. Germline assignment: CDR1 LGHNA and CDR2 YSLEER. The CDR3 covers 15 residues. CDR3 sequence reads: CASSSSARSYNEQFF.